This entry lists 9 T cell receptor beta chains sequenced from one sample in a study of cytomegalovirus exposure and HLA in healthy donors listed by TCRdb under 2017. Receptors were amplified or captured by the immunoSEQ multiplex PCR assay. For the multiplex PCR, a mixture combining 60 forward primers for TCR Vbeta segments and 13 reverse primers for TCR Jbeta segments was used. The immuneACCESS repertoire file appears here via TCRdb, limited to in-frame rearrangements. These files lack a portion of the clones; in checked studies, under half of the deficit traces to unresolved V genes, and the cause of the others is not known. In all, the sample holds some 120,000 clones, and 75% to 90% of those were seen once. About 2.5% of the sample goes to the ten largest clones. Sample: PBMCs. The origin of the receptors is a man under 40 in good health and CMV-seronegative.

V gene TRBV27 combines with J gene TRBJ1-2, with D possibly matching TRBD1 (6 bases). V shed 2 bases and J shed 8 bases, with 15 bases lying between them. Germline assignment: CDR1 MNHEY and CDR2 SMNVEV (reference sequence). The CDR3 totals 14 residues. CDR3 sequence (DNA): TGTGCCAGCAGTTTAGGGGGCGCAATGTACGGCTACACCTTC. Translation gives CASSLGGAMYGYTF.

In this sample, this clone turned up a few times. The chain has TRBV18 and TRBJ1-2; TRBD1 is a possible D gene (5 bases). The germline V and J ends were trimmed by 1 base and 8 bases, with 14 bases remaining between them. This CDR3 has 14 amino acids. Germline V gene lookup returns CDR1 KGHSH and CDR2 LQKENI. This CDR3 reads CASSPQGKMGGYTF. For the CDR3, the DNA is TGTGCCAGCTCACCACAGGGGAAAATGGGCGGCTACACCTTC. Based on the CDR3 plus reference TRBV18 and TRBJ1-2, the full variable domain is NAGVMQNPRHLVRRRGQEARLRCSPMKGHSHVYWYRQLPEEGLKFMVYLQKENIIDESGMPKERFSAEFPKEGPSILRIQQVVRGDSAAYFCASSPQGKMGGYTFGSGTRLTVV.

This chain links TRBV10-1 with TRBJ2-2; D perhaps matches TRBD2 (5 bases). The CDR3 loop spans 15 amino acids. V shed 6 bases and J shed 5 bases, with 16 bases lying between them. Per the germline V gene, CDR1 is WNHNN and CDR2 is SYGVQD (reference sequence). The CDR3 DNA follows: TGCGCCAGCAGCCCTGGCCCCCGAGGGACCGGGGAGCTGTTTTTT. Its protein product is CASSPGPRGTGELFF.

The sample holds one count of this clone. This chain links TRBV2 with TRBJ2-2; 7 nucleotides agree with TRBD1. The V gene's germline CDR1 is SNHLY and CDR2 FYNNEI. The CDR3 is 16 amino acids. The V segment lost 4 bases and the J segment 0 bases; nucleotides outside the gene matches: 5. CDR3 DNA sequence: TGTGCCAGCAGTGTACGACAGGGAGCGAACACCGGGGAGCTGTTTTTT. It translates to CASSVRQGANTGELFF.

The chain is built from TRBV19 and TRBJ2-1; 9 nucleotides align to TRBD2. Germline trimming cut 6 bases from V and 7 bases from J; bases unmatched to any gene: 7. Germline V gene sequence: CDR1 LNHDA, CDR2 SQIVND (reference sequence). This CDR3 is 14 amino acids long. The CDR3 DNA sequence: TGTGCCAGTAGATCCAGCGGGAGGTTGAATGAGCAGTTCTTC. Its translation: CASRSSGRLNEQFF. Full variable domain (outside the CDR3, taken from reference TRBV19 and TRBJ2-1): DGGITQSPKYLFRKEGQNVTLSCEQNLNHDAMYWYRQDPGQGLRLIYYSQIVNDFQKGDIAEGYSVSREKKESFPLTVTSAQKNPTAFYLCASRSSGRLNEQFFGPGTRLTVL.

The chain employs TRBV5-5 and TRBJ2-5; TRBD2 matches 8 bases. The germline CDR1 and CDR2 sequences are SGHKS and YYEKEE (reference sequence). The CDR3 is made up of 16 amino acids. The V segment lost 3 bases and the J segment 5 bases; nucleotides outside the gene matches: 12. The CDR3: CASSSFIAGIGETQYF. The CDR3 region has the DNA TGTGCCAGCAGCTCGTTCATAGCGGGAATAGGGGAGACCCAGTACTTC.

This chain joins TRBV12-5 and TRBJ1-2; no clear D. Trimming removed 1 base from V and 2 bases from J, with 5 bases in between. CDR3 size: 13 residues. Germline V gene lookup returns CDR1 LGHNT and CDR2 FRNRAP. The CDR3 sequence is CASGLGPNYGYTF. The DNA of the CDR3 is TGTGCTAGTGGTTTGGGGCCAAACTATGGCTACACCTTC.

The chain has TRBV7-9 and TRBJ2-5; D is unresolved. Germline lookup yields CDR1 SEHNR and CDR2 FQNEAQ (reference sequence). There are 14 residues in the CDR3. V dropped 0 bases and J dropped 2 bases, with 7 bases sitting between them. CDR3 loop: CASSLARAQETQYF. The CDR3 DNA follows: TGTGCCAGCAGCTTAGCCAGAGCGCAAGAGACCCAGTACTTC.

The gene calls are TRBV5-8 and TRBJ1-5; D not certain. The V gene's germline CDR1 is SGHTS and CDR2 YDEGEE. Trimming pared 4 bases from V and 7 bases from J, leaving 18 bases between. CDR3 length: 15 amino acids. The CDR3 region is CASSALRHSRQPQHF. The CDR3 nucleotides are TGTGCCAGCAGCGCGCTGAGGCATTCCCGGCAGCCCCAGCATTTT.